Described below is a single T cell receptor (beta chain) sequence and its context. Its matching antigen is unknown. The ends were cut back, 7 bases at V and 0 bases at J, with 13 bases in the middle. CDR1 and CDR2 (germline): SGHRS, YFSETQ. CDR3 length: 15 residues. The data belong to a study of shared clonotypes between healthy human individuals. Study-wide points: Among the subsets, naive ones generally showed larger estimated richness than memory ones. Non-shared clonotypes displayed generation probabilities falling below those of clonotypes present in all four donors.

An assay was performed, and its level was deep. The data were produced by immunoSEQ multiplex PCR, yet TCRdb's version contains in-frame clones alone and is incomplete. The table lists some 2.1 million clones, roughly 95% of them singletons, with roughly 0.13% in the top ten. Sequencing input: naive CD4+ T cells sorted from blood. Stated subset: CD45RA+ positively selected. The receptor comes from a man between 18 and 29 years old in good health. The chain has TRBV5-1 and TRBJ2-2; D is undetermined. The CDR3 loop reads CASDFGGTNTGELFF. The CDR3 DNA follows: TGCGCCAGCGATTTTGGCGGTACGAACACCGGGGAGCTGTTTTTT.